The source of this TCR beta chain is a study of post-analysis software for immune sequencing data. This clonotype came up many times. Each TCR beta cDNA library carried unique molecular identifiers. Out of 1 to 10 million T cells, roughly 0.5 million cDNA molecules were generated. TCRdb re-analysed the PCR reads in MiXCR, keeping a single row per CDR3 protein. The repertoire consists of about 200,000 distinct CDR3 sequences, with 25% to 35% occurring once and the leading ten covering 3% to 4%. Source material: blood. This TCR was sampled from a girl aged 2-17 years with multiple sclerosis.

This CDR3 reads CSGGGANAYNEQFF. The CDR3 DNA reads as TGCAGCGGGGGGGGTGCAAACGCCTACAATGAGCAGTTCTTC. The chain links TRBV29-1 to TRBJ2-1; 7 bases align to TRBD2. The trim removed 7 bases at V and 2 bases at J, leaving 8 bases unmatched. The germline V gene has CDR1 SQVTM and CDR2 ANQGSEA. The CDR3 covers 14 residues.